The 23 T cell receptor beta chains below come from one sample, sequenced in a study of blood T cell repertoires in COVID-19. The assay was immunoSEQ multiplex PCR, and TCRdb's table has in-frame clones only and misses some. The table shows hundreds of thousands of clones, with about 83% occurring only once. The source material was peripheral blood. The receptors shown here come from a woman in her forties or fifties with acute or convalescent COVID-19.

This clone was seen once. The chain recombines TRBV28 with TRBJ1-2; weak D call: TRBD1 (5 bases). Per the germline V gene, CDR1 is MDHEN and CDR2 is SYDVKM. CDR3 length: 15 residues. The V and J ends lost 4 bases and 0 bases respectively, with 12 bases between them. The CDR3 spells CASSSTGEPNYGYTF. CDR3 DNA: TGTGCCAGCAGTTCTACAGGCGAACCTAACTATGGCTACACCTTC.

The chain combines TRBV5-1 with TRBJ1-5, with 10 bases identical to TRBD1. CDR1 and CDR2 from the germline V gene are SGHRS and YFSETQ. The V and J ends lost 3 bases and 6 bases, in that order; junction bases with no gene match: 6. This CDR3 is 15 amino acids long. The CDR3 DNA sequence: TGCGCCAGCAGCTCGACAGGGGGCCGCGGTCAGCCCCAGCATTTT. This sequence encodes CASSSTGGRGQPQHF.

V usage is TRBV5-1 and J usage is TRBJ2-1; TRBD2 matches 8 bases. The V and J ends lost 3 bases and 6 bases, in that order; junction bases with no gene match: 11. Germline values: CDR1 SGHRS, CDR2 YFSETQ. This CDR3 has 16 residues. For the CDR3, the DNA is TGCGCCAGCAGCTCCGATTCCGCGGGAGGAGGCAATGAGCAGTTCTTC. The encoded protein is CASSSDSAGGGNEQFF.

This rearrangement joins TRBV3-1 (or the pseudogene TRBV3-2) to TRBJ2-5; 12 bases line up with TRBD2. Per the germline V gene, CDR1 is LGHDT and CDR2 is YNNKEL (reference sequence). V dropped 5 bases and J dropped 2; count of bases not matched to a gene: 9. There are 17 residues in the CDR3. CDR3 in amino acids: CASSGLAGSLTQETQYF. The CDR3 nucleotides are TGTGCCAGCAGCGGACTAGCGGGGAGCCTCACTCAAGAGACCCAGTACTTC.

This clone was observed a single time. This chain connects TRBV2 to TRBJ2-1, with D possibly matching TRBD2 (6 bases). Germline-derived CDR1 and CDR2 are SNHLY and FYNNEI. Deletions cut 6 bases from V and 2 bases from J, with 20 bases between. The CDR3 loop spans 17 amino acids. DNA of the CDR3: TGTGCCAGCAGCTATGGTCAGACTAGTCCCCCCTACAATGAGCAGTTCTTC. Its translation is CASSYGQTSPPYNEQFF.

This chain joins TRBV29-1 and TRBJ1-2; D might be TRBD1 (5 bases). V was shortened by 6 bases and J by 4 bases, with 12 bases between the two germline ends. Germline CDR1 is SQVTM and CDR2 is ANQGSEA. The length of the CDR3 is 12 residues. This chain's CDR3 is CSVSRALYGYTF. In DNA, the CDR3 is TGCAGCGTATCCAGGGCCCTCTATGGCTACACCTTC.

The table lists this clone with a few counts. The chain couples TRBV11-1 to TRBJ2-7; 10 bases fit TRBD2. The trim removed 5 bases at V and 6 bases at J, leaving 7 bases unmatched. The CDR3 has 14 amino acids. The germline V gene has CDR1 SGHAT and CDR2 FQDESV (reference sequence). CDR3 DNA: TGTGCCAGCAGCCCAGGGACTAGCGTTGGCGAGCAGTACTTC. This gives the protein CASSPGTSVGEQYF.

The gene calls are TRBV28 and TRBJ2-7; possible D gene TRBD2, 6 bases. The germline CDR1 and CDR2 sequences are MDHEN and SYDVKM. This CDR3 region has 15 residues. V lost 5 bases and J 6 bases, leaving 20 bases between the germline ends. The CDR3 region is CASSTRDSVGGEQYF. Here the CDR3 DNA reads TGTGCCAGCAGTACGAGGGACTCGGTCGGCGGCGAGCAGTACTTC. The full variable domain, with the rest looked up from reference TRBV28 and TRBJ2-7, is DVKVTQSSRYLVKRTGEKVFLECVQDMDHENMFWYRQDPGLGLRLIYFSYDVKMKEKGDIPEGYSVSREKKERFSLILESASTNQTSMYLCASSTRDSVGGEQYFGPGTRLTVT.

The chain links TRBV5-1 to TRBJ2-3; 8 bases are shared with TRBD2. Germline V lookup: CDR1 SGHRS, CDR2 YFSETQ. The CDR3 is made up of 17 amino acids. V lost 0 bases, J lost 0 bases, and 6 bases stayed unmatched. The CDR3 DNA sequence: TGCGCCAGCAGCTTGGCCCGCGCTAGCGGGAGCACAGATACGCAGTATTTT. This codes for CASSLARASGSTDTQYF.

CDR3 in amino acids: CASSPWGQPRNEQFF. CDR3 DNA: TGTGCCAGCAGCCCATGGGGGCAGCCTCGGAATGAGCAGTTCTTC. The genes are TRBV5-6 and TRBJ2-1; a weak D match, TRBD1 (6 bases). Germline CDR1 SGHDT, CDR2 YYEEEE. Trimming stripped 4 bases from V and 7 bases from J, with 18 bases between. The CDR3 has 15 amino acids.

The rearrangement joins TRBV7-2 to TRBJ2-1, with 8 nucleotides matching TRBD2. CDR3 length equals 18 residues. J gave up 6 bases and V 4 bases, and 17 bases lay outside the gene matches. Germline loops: CDR1 SGHTA, CDR2 FQGNSA. CDR3: CASSSYPFLAGSGNEQFF. DNA of the CDR3: TGTGCCAGCAGCTCCTACCCTTTTTTAGCGGGAAGCGGCAATGAGCAGTTCTTC.

The V gene is TRBV4-2, the J gene TRBJ1-4; D ambiguous. V was cut by 4 bases and J by 0 bases, with 12 bases left in between. The CDR3 runs to 16 residues. Germline CDR1 is LGHNA and CDR2 is YNFKEQ. The CDR3 DNA reads TGTGCCAGCAGCCCAGACGTCACAGCAACTAATGAAAAACTGTTTTTT. Translated: CASSPDVTATNEKLFF.

CDR3 in amino acids: CASSSGPGAGQPQHF. DNA for the CDR3: TGTGCCAGCAGTTCCGGCCCTGGAGCGGGCCAGCCCCAGCATTTT. This chain links TRBV27 with TRBJ1-5; D is unclear. The CDR3 has 15 residues. Trimming cost V 4 bases and J 7 bases, with 17 bases left between them. Looked up from germline, CDR1 is MNHEY and CDR2 is SMNVEV (reference sequence).

The rearrangement links TRBV19 to TRBJ1-1; 7 nucleotides line up with TRBD1. The CDR3 sequence is 15 residues long. Per germline, CDR1 LNHDA and CDR2 SQIVND (reference sequence). V lost 2 bases to trimming and J lost 4 bases; unmatched junction nucleotides: 7. CDR3 region: CASSINGQDGTEAFF. The CDR3 DNA reads TGTGCCAGTAGTATAAATGGACAGGACGGCACTGAAGCTTTCTTT.

The chain combines TRBV19 with TRBJ2-7, with 9 nucleotides matching TRBD1. CDR3 length: 14 amino acids. The germline gives CDR1 LNHDA, CDR2 SQIVND (reference sequence). The V segment lost 5 bases and the J segment 2 bases; nucleotides outside the gene matches: 4. The CDR3 DNA reads TGTGCCAGTAGTGCAAGACAGGGGGCCTACGAGCAGTACTTC. Protein sequence: CASSARQGAYEQYF.

The chain uses TRBV4-1 and TRBJ2-7, with a tentative D call TRBD1 (5 bases). V lost 0 bases, J lost 0 bases, and 9 bases lay in between. The CDR3 loop spans 15 amino acids. The V gene's germline CDR1 is MGHRA and CDR2 YSYEKL. Here the CDR3 reads CASSQEQGFSYEQYF. DNA for the CDR3: TGCGCCAGCAGCCAAGAGCAGGGATTCTCCTACGAGCAGTACTTC.

The count of this clone is one. The chain uses TRBV6-6 and TRBJ2-2, with D possibly matching TRBD1 (6 bases). This CDR3 contains 14 residues. V lost 5 bases to trimming and J lost 1 base, with 8 bases between them. Germline V lookup: CDR1 MNHNY, CDR2 SVGAGI (reference sequence). CDR3 protein: CASSPDRNTGELFF. The CDR3 coding sequence is TGTGCCAGCAGTCCGGACAGGAACACCGGGGAGCTGTTTTTT.

The V and J genes are TRBV6-6 and TRBJ1-4; TRBD1 might be the D (5 bases). The CDR3 covers 15 residues. Germline CDR1 is MNHNY and CDR2 is SVGAGI (reference sequence). Trimming took 5 bases from V and 6 from J, leaving 16 bases between them. CDR3 region: CASSATGSRDEKLFF. The DNA of the CDR3 is TGTGCCAGCAGTGCCACAGGATCAAGGGATGAAAAACTGTTTTTT.

The chain carries TRBV19 and TRBJ1-2; D is perhaps TRBD1 (6 bases). Looked up from germline, CDR1 is LNHDA and CDR2 is SQIVND (reference sequence). The germline V and J ends were trimmed by 6 bases and 3 bases, with 17 bases remaining between them. This CDR3 is 15 amino acids long. CDR3 loop: CASSPREGVDYGYTF. The CDR3 nucleotides are TGTGCCAGTAGCCCGAGGGAGGGGGTGGACTATGGCTACACCTTC.

This chain's CDR3 is CATSDLPGDYNEQFF. As DNA, the CDR3 is TGTGCCACCAGTGATTTACCAGGTGATTACAATGAGCAGTTCTTC. The V and J genes are TRBV24-1 and TRBJ2-1, with D hard to call. Trimming took 1 base from V and 4 from J, leaving 10 bases between them. Germline lookup yields CDR1 KGHDR and CDR2 SFDVKD. The CDR3 extends over 15 amino acids.

This rearrangement joins TRBV29-1 to TRBJ1-1, with no clear D. In germline, CDR1 is SQVTM, CDR2 ANQGSEA. This CDR3 region has 13 residues. The germline V and J ends were trimmed by 3 bases and 1 base, with 9 bases remaining between them. As DNA, the CDR3 is TGCAGCGTTGACGATGAGGCGAACACTGAAGCTTTCTTT. It codes for CSVDDEANTEAFF.

This rearrangement joins TRBV27 to TRBJ2-1, with D possibly being TRBD2 (6 bases). Between the trimmed V and J ends, which lost 2 bases and 5 bases, there was a span of 13 bases. This CDR3 contains 15 residues. Germline CDR1 is MNHEY and CDR2 is SMNVEV (reference sequence). DNA of the CDR3: TGTGCCAGCAGTTTAGTGGGACTGCCAAACAATGAGCAGTTCTTC. This translates into CASSLVGLPNNEQFF.

J is TRBJ2-7 and V is TRBV7-2; the match to TRBD1 covers 8 bases. V dropped 5 bases and J dropped 5; count of bases not matched to a gene: 8. Germline lookup yields CDR1 SGHTA and CDR2 FQGNSA. CDR3 length equals 14 residues. The CDR3 region has the DNA TGTGCCAGCAGCCCGGGACAGGCCAGAGACGAGCAGTACTTC. It specifies CASSPGQARDEQYF.